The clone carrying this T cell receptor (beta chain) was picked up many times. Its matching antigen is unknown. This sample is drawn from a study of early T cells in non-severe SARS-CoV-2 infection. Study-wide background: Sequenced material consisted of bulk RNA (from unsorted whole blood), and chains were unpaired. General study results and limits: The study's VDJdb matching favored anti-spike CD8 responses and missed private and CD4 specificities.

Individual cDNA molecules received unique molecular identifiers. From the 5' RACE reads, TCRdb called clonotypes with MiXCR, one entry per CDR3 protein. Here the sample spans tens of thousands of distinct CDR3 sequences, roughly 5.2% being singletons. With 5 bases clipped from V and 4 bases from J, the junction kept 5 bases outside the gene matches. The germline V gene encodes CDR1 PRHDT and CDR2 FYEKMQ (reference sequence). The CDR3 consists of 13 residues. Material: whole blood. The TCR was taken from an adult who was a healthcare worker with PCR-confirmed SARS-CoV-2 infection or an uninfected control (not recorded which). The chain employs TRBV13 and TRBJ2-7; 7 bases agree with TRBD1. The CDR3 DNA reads TGTGCCAGCAGCGAAAACAGGGGATACGAGCAGTACTTC. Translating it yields CASSENRGYEQYF.